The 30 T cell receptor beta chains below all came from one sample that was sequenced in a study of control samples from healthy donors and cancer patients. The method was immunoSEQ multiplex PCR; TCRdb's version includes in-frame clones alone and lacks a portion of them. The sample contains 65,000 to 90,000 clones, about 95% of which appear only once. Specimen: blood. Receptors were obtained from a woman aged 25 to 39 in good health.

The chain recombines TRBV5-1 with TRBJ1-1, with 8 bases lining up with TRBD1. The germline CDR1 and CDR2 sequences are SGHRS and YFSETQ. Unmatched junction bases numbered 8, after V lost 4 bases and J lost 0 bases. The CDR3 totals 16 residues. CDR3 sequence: CASSPGTGKMNTEAFF. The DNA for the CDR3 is TGCGCCAGCAGCCCCGGGACAGGAAAAATGAACACTGAAGCTTTCTTT.

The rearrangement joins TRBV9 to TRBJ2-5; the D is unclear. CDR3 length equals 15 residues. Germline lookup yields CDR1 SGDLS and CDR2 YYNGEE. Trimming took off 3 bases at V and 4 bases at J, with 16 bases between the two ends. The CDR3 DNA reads TGTGCCAGCAGCGACACAGCGAAACCCACAGAGACCCAGTACTTC. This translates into CASSDTAKPTETQYF.

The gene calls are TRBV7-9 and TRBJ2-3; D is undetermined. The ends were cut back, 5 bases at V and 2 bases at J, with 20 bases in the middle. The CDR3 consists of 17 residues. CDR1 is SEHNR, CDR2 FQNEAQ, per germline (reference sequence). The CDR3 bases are TGTGCCAGCAGCCGCCCGCCCCTCATCGCCTTCACAGATACGCAGTATTTT. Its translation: CASSRPPLIAFTDTQYF.

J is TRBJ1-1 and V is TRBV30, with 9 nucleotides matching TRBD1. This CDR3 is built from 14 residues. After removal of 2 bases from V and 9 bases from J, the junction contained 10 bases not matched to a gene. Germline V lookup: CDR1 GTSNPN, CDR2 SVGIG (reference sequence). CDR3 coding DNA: TGTGCCTGGAGTAAGGGACAGGGAAGGGGCCAAGCTTTCTTT. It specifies CAWSKGQGRGQAFF.

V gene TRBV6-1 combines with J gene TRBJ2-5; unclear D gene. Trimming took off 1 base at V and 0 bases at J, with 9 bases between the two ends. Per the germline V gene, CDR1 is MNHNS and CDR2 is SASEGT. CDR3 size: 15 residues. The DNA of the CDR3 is TGTGCCAGCAGTGAAGATCAATACAACCAAGAGACCCAGTACTTC. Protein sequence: CASSEDQYNQETQYF.

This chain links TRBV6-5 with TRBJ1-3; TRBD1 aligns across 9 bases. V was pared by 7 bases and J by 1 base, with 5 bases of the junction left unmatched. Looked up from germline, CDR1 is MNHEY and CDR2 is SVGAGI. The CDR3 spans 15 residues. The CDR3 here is CASTRDRESGNTIYF. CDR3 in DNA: TGTGCCAGCACCCGGGACAGGGAGTCTGGAAACACCATATATTTT.

This CDR3 reads CASSLGLARKETQYF. As DNA, the CDR3 is TGTGCCAGCAGCTTGGGACTAGCGAGGAAAGAGACCCAGTACTTC. V and J are TRBV5-4 and TRBJ2-5, with 8 bases that match TRBD2. This CDR3 has 15 residues. J gave up 3 bases and V 0 bases, and 4 bases lay outside the gene matches. Germline V CDR1 and CDR2: SGHNT, YYREEE (reference sequence).

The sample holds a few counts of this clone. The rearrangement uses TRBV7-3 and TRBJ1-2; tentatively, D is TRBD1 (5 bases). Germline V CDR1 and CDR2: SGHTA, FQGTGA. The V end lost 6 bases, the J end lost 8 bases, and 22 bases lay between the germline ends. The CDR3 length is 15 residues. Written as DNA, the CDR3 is TGTGCCAGCAGTCCCGCGGGCGATCGATGGGGCGGCTACACCTTC. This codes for CASSPAGDRWGGYTF. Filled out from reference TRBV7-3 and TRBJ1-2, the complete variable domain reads GAGVSQTPSNKVTEKGKYVELRCDPISGHTALYWYRQSLGQGPEFLIYFQGTGAADDSGLPNDRFFAVRPEGSVSTLKIQRTERGDSAVYLCASSPAGDRWGGYTFGSGTRLTVV.

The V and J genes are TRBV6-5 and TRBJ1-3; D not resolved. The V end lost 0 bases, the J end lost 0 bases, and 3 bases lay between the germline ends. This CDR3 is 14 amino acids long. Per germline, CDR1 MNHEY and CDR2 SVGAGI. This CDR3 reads CASSYSNSGNTIYF. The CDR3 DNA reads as TGTGCCAGCAGTTACTCGAACTCTGGAAACACCATATATTTT.

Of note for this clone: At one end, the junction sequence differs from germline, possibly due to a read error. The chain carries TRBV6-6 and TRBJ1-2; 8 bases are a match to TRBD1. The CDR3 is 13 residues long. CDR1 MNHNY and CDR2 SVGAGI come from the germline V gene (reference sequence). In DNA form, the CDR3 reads TGTGCCAGCAGTCTTCCAGGGGGCTATGGCTACACTTTC. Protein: CASSLPGGYGYTF.

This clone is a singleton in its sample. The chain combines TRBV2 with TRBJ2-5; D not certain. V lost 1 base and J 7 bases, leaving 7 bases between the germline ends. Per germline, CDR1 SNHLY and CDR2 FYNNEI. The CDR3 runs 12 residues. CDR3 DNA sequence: TGTGCCAGCAGTGAAGAGGACGGGACCCAGTACTTC. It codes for CASSEEDGTQYF.

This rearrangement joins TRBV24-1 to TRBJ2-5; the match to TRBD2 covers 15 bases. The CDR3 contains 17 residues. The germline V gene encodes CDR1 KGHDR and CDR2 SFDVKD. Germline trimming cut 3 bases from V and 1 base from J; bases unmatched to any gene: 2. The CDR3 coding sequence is TGTGCCACCAGTGATCGGACTAGCGGGGGGGCCCAAGAGACCCAGTACTTC. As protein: CATSDRTSGGAQETQYF.

The CDR3 loop reads CASSIGDRVTEAFF. The CDR3 bases are TGTGCCAGTAGTATAGGGGACAGGGTCACTGAAGCTTTCTTT. This chain uses TRBV19 with TRBJ1-1, with TRBD1 matching over 9 bases. V trimming: 1 base; J trimming: 4 bases; junction bases outside the gene matches: 1. Germline CDR1 is LNHDA and CDR2 is SQIVND (reference sequence). CDR3 size: 14 residues.

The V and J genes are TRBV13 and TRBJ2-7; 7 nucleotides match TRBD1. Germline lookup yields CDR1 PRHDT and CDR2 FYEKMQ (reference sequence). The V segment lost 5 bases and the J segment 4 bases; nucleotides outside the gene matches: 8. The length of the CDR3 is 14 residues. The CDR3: CASSPTGLLYEQYF. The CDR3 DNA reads TGTGCCAGCAGCCCGACAGGGTTGTTGTACGAGCAGTACTTC.

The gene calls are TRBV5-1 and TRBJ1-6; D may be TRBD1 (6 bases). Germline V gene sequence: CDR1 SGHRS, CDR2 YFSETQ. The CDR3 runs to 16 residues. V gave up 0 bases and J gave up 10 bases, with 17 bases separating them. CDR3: CASSLAIGAGGSPLHF. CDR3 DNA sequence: TGCGCCAGCAGCTTGGCCATTGGGGCCGGGGGCTCACCCCTCCACTTT.

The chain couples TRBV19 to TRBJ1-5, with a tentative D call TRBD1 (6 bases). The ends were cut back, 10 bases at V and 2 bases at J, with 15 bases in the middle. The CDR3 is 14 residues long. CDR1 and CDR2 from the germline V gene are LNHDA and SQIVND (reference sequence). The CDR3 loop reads CATTRGWGNQPQHF. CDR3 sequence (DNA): TGTGCCACGACGAGGGGGTGGGGCAATCAGCCCCAGCATTTT. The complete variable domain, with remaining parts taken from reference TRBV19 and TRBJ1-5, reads DGGITQSPKYLFRKEGQNVTLSCEQNLNHDAMYWYRQDPGQGLRLIYYSQIVNDFQKGDIAEGYSVSREKKESFPLTVTSAQKNPTAFYLCATTRGWGNQPQHFGDGTRLSIL.

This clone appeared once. CDR3 in DNA: TGTGCCAGCAGCTTAGCGGAAGAACAGGGGAATAATTCACCCCTCCACTTT. Its translation: CASSLAEEQGNNSPLHF. This rearrangement joins TRBV7-9 to TRBJ1-6, with 7 bases identical to TRBD1. Germline CDR1 SEHNR, CDR2 FQNEAQ (reference sequence). V was pared by 0 bases and J by 5 bases, with 7 bases of the junction left unmatched. This CDR3 contains 17 residues.

The CDR3 region is CASRTGGSHVNTEAFF. Here the CDR3 DNA reads TGTGCCAGTCGGACAGGGGGTAGCCATGTGAACACTGAAGCTTTCTTT. The chain is built from TRBV19 and TRBJ1-1; 10 bases align to TRBD1. CDR3 length equals 16 residues. Germline V gene sequence: CDR1 LNHDA, CDR2 SQIVND (reference sequence). The junction had 9 bases not matched to a gene; V was cut back by 8 bases and J by 0 bases.

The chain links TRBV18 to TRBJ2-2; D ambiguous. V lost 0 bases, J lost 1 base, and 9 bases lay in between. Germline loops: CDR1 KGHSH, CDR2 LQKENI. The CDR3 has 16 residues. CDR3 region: CASSPPERLNTGELFF. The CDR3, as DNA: TGTGCCAGCTCACCACCGGAACGGTTGAACACCGGGGAGCTGTTTTTT.

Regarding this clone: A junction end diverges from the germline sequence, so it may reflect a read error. Here the CDR3 DNA reads TGTGCCAGCAGCGTAACTCGGGGGGACTACAATGAGCAGTTCTTC. This sequence encodes CASSVTRGDYNEQFF. The V and J genes are TRBV7-3 and TRBJ2-1; 7 bases line up with TRBD2. This CDR3 has 15 residues. CDR1 SGHTA and CDR2 FQGTGA come from the germline V gene.

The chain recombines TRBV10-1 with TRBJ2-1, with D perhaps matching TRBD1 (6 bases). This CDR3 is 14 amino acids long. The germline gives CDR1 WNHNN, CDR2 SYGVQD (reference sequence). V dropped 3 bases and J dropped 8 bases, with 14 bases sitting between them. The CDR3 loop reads CASSESYRVDEQFF. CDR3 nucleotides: TGCGCCAGCAGTGAATCCTACAGGGTAGATGAGCAGTTCTTC.

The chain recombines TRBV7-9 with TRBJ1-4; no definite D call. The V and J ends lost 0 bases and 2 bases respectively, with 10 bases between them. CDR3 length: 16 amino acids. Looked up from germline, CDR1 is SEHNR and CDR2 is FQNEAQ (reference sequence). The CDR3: CASSLALSVTNEKLFF. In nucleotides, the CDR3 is TGTGCCAGCAGCTTAGCGCTAAGTGTTACTAATGAAAAACTGTTTTTT.

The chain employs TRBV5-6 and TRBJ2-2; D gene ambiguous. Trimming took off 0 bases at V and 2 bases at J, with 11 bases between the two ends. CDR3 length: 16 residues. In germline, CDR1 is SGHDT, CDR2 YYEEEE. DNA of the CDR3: TGTGCCAGCAGCTTGGGGGTCGGACGTAACACCGGGGAGCTGTTTTTT. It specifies CASSLGVGRNTGELFF. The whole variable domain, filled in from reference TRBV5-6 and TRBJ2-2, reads DAGVTQSPTHLIKTRGQQVTLRCSPKSGHDTVSWYQQALGQGPQFIFQYYEEEERQRGNFPDRFSGHQFPNYSSELNVNALLLGDSALYLCASSLGVGRNTGELFFGEGSRLTVL.

The CDR3 is CAWSSESLLAKNIQYF. The CDR3 DNA reads TGTGCCTGGAGTTCAGAATCCTTACTAGCCAAAAACATTCAGTACTTC. This chain joins TRBV30 and TRBJ2-4; D gene unclear. The V and J ends lost 2 bases and 0 bases respectively, with 14 bases between them. The CDR3 has 16 amino acids. CDR1 and CDR2 (germline): GTSNPN, SVGIG (reference sequence). The full variable domain, with the rest looked up from reference TRBV30 and TRBJ2-4, is SQTIHQWPATLVQPVGSPLSLECTVEGTSNPNLYWYRQAAGRGLQLLFYSVGIGQISSEVPQNLSASRPQDRQFILSSKKLLLSDSGFYLCAWSSESLLAKNIQYFGAGTRLSVL.

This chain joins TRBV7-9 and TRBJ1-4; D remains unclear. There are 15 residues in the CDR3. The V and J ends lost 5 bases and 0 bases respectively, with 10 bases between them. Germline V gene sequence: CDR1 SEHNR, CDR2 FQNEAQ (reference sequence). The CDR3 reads CASSRAGSTNEKLFF. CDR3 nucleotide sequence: TGTGCCAGCAGCCGCGCGGGGTCAACTAATGAAAAACTGTTTTTT. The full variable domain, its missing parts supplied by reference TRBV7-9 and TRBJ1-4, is DTGVSQNPRHKITKRGQNVTFRCDPISEHNRLYWYRQTLGQGPEFLTYFQNEAQLEKSRLLSDRFSAERPKGSFSTLEIQRTEQGDSAMYLCASSRAGSTNEKLFFGSGTQLSVL.

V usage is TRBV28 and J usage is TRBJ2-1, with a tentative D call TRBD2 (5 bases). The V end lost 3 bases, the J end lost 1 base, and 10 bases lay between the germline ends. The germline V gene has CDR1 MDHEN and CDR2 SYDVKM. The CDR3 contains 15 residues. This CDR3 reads CASSFYGDSYNEQFF. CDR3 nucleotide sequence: TGTGCCAGCAGTTTTTACGGGGATTCCTACAATGAGCAGTTCTTC.

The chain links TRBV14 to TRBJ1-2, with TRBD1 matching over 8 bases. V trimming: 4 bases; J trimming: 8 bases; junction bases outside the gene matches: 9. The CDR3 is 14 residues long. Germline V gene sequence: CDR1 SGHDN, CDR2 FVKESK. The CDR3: CASSPTDRAWGYTF. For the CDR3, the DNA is TGTGCCAGCAGCCCGACGGACAGGGCTTGGGGCTACACCTTC.

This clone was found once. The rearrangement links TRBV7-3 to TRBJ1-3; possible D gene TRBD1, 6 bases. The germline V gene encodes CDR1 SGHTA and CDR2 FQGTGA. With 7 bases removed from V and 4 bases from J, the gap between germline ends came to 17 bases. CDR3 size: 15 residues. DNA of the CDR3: TGTGCCAGCACCCCACTGGGGGCGCGAGGAAACACCATATATTTT. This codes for CASTPLGARGNTIYF.

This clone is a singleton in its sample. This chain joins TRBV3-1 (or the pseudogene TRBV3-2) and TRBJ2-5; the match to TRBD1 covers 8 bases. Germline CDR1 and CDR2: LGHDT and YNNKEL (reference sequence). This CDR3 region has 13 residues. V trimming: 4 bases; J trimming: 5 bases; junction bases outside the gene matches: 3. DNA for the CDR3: TGTGCCAGCAGCCTTTGGGACAGGGAGACCCAGTACTTC. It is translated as CASSLWDRETQYF.

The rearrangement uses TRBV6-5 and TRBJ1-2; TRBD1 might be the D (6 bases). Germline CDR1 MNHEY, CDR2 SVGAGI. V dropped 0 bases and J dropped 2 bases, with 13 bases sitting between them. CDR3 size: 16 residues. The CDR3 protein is CASSYSQTGPNYGYTF. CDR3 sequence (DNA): TGTGCCAGCAGTTACTCGCAAACAGGGCCCAACTATGGCTACACCTTC.